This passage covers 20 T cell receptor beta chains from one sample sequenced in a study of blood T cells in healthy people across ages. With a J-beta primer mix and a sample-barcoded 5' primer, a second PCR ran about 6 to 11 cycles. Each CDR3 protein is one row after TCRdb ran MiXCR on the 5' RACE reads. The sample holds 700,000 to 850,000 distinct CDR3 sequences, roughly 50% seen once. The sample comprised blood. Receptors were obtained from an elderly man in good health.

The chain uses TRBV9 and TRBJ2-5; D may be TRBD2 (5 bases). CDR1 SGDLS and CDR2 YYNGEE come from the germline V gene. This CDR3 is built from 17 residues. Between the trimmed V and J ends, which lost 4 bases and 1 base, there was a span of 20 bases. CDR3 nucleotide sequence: TGTGCCAGCAGCCCCCCGGGGAGCAAAGTTATCCAAGAGACCCAGTACTTC. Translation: CASSPPGSKVIQETQYF.

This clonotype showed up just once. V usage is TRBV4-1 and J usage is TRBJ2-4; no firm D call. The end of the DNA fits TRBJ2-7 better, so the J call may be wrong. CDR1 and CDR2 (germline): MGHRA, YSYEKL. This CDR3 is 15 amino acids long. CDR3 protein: CASSQDLGSHYEQYF. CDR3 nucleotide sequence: TGCGCCAGCAGCCAAGATTTGGGGTCGCACTACGAGCAGTACTTC.

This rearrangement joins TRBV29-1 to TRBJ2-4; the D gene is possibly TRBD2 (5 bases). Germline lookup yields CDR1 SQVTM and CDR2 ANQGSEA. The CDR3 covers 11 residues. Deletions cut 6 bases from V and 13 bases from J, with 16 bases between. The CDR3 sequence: CSVEERAEQYF. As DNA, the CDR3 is TGCAGCGTGGAGGAACGGGCGGAGCAGTACTTC.

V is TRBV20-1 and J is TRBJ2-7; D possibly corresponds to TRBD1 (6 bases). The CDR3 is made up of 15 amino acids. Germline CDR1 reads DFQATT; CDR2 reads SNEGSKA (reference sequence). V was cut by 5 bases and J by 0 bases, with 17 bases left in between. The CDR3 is CSAGWTVSSSYEQYF. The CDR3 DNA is TGCAGTGCTGGCTGGACAGTGAGTAGCTCCTACGAGCAGTACTTC.

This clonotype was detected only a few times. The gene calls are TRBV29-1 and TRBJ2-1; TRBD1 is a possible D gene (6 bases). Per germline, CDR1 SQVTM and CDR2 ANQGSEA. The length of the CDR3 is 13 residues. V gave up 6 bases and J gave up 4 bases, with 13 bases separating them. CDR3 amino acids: CSVGALPYNEQFF. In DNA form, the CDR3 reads TGCAGCGTGGGGGCCTTACCGTACAATGAGCAGTTCTTC.

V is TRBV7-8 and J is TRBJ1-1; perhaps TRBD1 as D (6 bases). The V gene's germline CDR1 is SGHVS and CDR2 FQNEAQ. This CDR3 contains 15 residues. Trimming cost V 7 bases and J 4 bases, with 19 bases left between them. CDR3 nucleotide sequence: TGTGCCAGCAACGAAGCCACAGGGTTCGGCACTGAAGCTTTCTTT. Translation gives CASNEATGFGTEAFF.

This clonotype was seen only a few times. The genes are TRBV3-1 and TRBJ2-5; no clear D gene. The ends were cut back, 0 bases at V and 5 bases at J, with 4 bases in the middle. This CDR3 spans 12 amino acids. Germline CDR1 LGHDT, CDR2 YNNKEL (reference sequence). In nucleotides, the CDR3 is TGTGCCAGCAGCCAAGAACCGGAGACCCAGTACTTC. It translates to CASSQEPETQYF.

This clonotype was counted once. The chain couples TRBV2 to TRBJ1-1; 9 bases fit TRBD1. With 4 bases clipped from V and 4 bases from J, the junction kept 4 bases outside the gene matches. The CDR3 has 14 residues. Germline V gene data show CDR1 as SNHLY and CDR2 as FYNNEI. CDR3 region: CASSVRTGATEAFF. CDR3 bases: TGTGCCAGCAGTGTGCGGACAGGGGCCACTGAAGCTTTCTTT.

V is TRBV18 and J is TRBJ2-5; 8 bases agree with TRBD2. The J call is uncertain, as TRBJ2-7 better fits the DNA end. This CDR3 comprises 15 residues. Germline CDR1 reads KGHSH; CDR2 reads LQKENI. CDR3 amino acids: CASSPRLATAYEQYF. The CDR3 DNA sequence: TGTGCCAGCTCACCGAGACTAGCGACCGCCTACGAGCAGTACTTC.

This CDR3 reads CSAPPLAGARETQYF. The CDR3 bases are TGCAGTGCGCCCCCTCTAGCGGGAGCGCGGGAGACCCAGTACTTC. The chain combines TRBV20-1 with TRBJ2-5; 10 bases align to TRBD2. The trim removed 6 bases at V and 5 bases at J, leaving 12 bases unmatched. In germline, CDR1 is DFQATT, CDR2 SNEGSKA (reference sequence). The CDR3 runs to 15 residues.

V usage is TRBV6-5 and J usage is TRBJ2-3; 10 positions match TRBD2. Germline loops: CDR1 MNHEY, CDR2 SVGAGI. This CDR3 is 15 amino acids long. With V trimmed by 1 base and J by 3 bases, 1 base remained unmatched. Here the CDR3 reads CASSYYSGRTDTQYF. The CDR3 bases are TGTGCCAGCAGTTACTATAGCGGGAGGACAGATACGCAGTATTTT.

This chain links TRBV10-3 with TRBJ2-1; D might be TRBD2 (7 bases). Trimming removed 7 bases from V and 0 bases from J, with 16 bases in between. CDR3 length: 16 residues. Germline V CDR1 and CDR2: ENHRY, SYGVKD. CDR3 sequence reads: CAIMGGASSSYNEQFF. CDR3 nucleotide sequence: TGTGCCATCATGGGGGGGGCTTCGAGCTCCTACAATGAGCAGTTCTTC.

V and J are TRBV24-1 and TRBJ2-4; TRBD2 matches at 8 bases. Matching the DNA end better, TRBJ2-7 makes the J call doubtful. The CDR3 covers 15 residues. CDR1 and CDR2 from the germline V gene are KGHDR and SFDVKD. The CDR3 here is CATSDPGTSLDEQYF. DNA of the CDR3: TGTGCCACCAGTGACCCTGGGACTAGTCTCGACGAGCAGTACTTC.

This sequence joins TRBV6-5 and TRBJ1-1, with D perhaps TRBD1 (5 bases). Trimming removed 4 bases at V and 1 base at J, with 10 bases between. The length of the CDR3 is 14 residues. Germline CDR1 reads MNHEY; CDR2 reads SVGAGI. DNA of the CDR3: TGTGCCAGCAGTTTCCCACAGGCGAACACTGAAGCTTTCTTT. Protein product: CASSFPQANTEAFF.

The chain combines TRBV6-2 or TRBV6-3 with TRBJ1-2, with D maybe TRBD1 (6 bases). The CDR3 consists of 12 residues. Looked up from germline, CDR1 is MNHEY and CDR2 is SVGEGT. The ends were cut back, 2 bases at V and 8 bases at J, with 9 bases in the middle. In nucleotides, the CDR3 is TGTGCCAGCAGTTACACAGGGAGGGGCTACACCTTC. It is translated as CASSYTGRGYTF.

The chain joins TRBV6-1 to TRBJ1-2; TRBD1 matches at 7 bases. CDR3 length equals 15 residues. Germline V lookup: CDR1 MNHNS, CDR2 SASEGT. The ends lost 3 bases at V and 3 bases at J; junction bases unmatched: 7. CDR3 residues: CASSDSGQEYYGYTF. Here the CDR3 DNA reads TGTGCCAGCAGTGACTCAGGACAGGAGTACTATGGCTACACCTTC.

The CDR3 DNA reads as TGCAGTGCTAGGGACCGTCGGACTAGCGGTTCAGATACGCAGTATTTT. Protein product: CSARDRRTSGSDTQYF. This chain joins TRBV20-1 and TRBJ2-3; 10 bases are a match to TRBD2. V was clipped by 3 bases and J by 4 bases; unmatched bases: 10. Germline CDR1 DFQATT, CDR2 SNEGSKA (reference sequence). There are 16 residues in the CDR3.

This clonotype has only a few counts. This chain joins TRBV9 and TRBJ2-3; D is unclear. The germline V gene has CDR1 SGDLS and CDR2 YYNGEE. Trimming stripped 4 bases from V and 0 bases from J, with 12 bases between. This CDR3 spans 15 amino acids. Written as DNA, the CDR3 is TGTGCCAGCAGCCCACAGTCGGCTAGCACAGATACGCAGTATTTT. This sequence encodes CASSPQSASTDTQYF.

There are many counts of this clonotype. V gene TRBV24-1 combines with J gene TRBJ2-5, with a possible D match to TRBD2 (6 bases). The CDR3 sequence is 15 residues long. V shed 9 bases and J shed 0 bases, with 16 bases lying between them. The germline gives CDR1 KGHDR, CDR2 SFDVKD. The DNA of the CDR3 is TGTGCCACCTCGGGCGGGGCGAAAAACCAAGAGACCCAGTACTTC. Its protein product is CATSGGAKNQETQYF.

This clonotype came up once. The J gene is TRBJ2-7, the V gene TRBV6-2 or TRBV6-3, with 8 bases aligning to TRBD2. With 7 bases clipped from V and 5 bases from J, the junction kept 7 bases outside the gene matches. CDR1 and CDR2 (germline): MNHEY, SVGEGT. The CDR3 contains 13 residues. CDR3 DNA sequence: TGTGCCAGCAACTTACGGGGGGGCGACGAGCAGTACTTC. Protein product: CASNLRGGDEQYF.